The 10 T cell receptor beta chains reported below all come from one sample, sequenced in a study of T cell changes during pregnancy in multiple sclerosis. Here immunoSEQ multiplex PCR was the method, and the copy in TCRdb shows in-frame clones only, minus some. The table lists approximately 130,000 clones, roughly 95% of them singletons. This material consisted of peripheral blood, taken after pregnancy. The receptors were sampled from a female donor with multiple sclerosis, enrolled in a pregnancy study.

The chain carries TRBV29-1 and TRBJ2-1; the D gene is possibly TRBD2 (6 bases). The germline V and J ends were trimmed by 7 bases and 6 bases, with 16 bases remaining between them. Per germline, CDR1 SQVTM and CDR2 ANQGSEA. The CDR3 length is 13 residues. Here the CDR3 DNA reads TGCAGCGCCTTTGGAGGGGCGGTCAATGAGCAGTTCTTC. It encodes CSAFGGAVNEQFF.

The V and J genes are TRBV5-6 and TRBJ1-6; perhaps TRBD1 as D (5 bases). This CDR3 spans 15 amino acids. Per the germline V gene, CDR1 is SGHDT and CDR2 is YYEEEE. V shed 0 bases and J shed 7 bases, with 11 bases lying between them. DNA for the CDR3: TGTGCCAGCAGCTTGGGACAGTTTATGAATTCACCCCTCCACTTT. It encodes CASSLGQFMNSPLHF.

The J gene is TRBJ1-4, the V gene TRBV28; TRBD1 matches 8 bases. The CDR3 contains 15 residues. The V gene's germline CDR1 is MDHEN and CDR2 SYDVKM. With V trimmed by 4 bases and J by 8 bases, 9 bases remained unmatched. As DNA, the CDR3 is TGTGCCAGCAGTTCGAATTCGGACAGGGTCGAAAAACTGTTTTTT. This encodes CASSSNSDRVEKLFF.

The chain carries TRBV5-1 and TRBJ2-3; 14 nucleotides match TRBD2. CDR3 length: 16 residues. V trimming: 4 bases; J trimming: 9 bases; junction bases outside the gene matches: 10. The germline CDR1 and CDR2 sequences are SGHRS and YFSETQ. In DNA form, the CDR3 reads TGCGCCAGCAGCGTCCAGACTAGCGGGAGGGCCGGGACGCAGTATTTT. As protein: CASSVQTSGRAGTQYF.

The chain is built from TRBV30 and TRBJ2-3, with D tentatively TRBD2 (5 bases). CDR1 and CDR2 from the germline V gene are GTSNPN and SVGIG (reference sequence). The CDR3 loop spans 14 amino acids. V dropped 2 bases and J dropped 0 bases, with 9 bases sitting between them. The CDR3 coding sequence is TGTGCCTGGAGTTTCACTAGGAGCACAGATACGCAGTATTTT. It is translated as CAWSFTRSTDTQYF.

Here the CDR3 DNA reads TGTGCCAGCAGTGGGGGGATTCGCAACACTGAAGCTTTCTTT. This gives the protein CASSGGIRNTEAFF. V usage is TRBV28 and J usage is TRBJ1-1; tentatively, D is TRBD1 (5 bases). V was shortened by 5 bases and J by 2 bases, with 12 bases between the two germline ends. The CDR3 has 14 residues. Germline CDR1 and CDR2: MDHEN and SYDVKM. Drawing the rest from reference TRBV28 and TRBJ1-1, the complete variable domain is DVKVTQSSRYLVKRTGEKVFLECVQDMDHENMFWYRQDPGLGLRLIYFSYDVKMKEKGDIPEGYSVSREKKERFSLILESASTNQTSMYLCASSGGIRNTEAFFGQGTRLTVV.

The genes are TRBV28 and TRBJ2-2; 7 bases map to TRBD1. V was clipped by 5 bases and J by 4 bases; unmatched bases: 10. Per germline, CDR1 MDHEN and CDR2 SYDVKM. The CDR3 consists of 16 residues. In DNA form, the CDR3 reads TGTGCCAGCAGTCTCACCAACCCAGGGGGCACCGGGGAGCTGTTTTTT. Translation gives CASSLTNPGGTGELFF.

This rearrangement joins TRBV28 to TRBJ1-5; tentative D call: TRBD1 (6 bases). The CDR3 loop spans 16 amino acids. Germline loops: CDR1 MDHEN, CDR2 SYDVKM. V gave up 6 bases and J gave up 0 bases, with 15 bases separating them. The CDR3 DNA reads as TGTGCCAGCAGCAATAACAGGGTTGGTAGCAATCAGCCCCAGCATTTT. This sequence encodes CASSNNRVGSNQPQHF. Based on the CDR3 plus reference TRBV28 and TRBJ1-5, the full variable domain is DVKVTQSSRYLVKRTGEKVFLECVQDMDHENMFWYRQDPGLGLRLIYFSYDVKMKEKGDIPEGYSVSREKKERFSLILESASTNQTSMYLCASSNNRVGSNQPQHFGDGTRLSIL.

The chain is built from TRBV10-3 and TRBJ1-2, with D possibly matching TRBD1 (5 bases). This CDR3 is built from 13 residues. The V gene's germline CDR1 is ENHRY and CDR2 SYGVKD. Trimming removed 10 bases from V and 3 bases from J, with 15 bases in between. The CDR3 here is CATTRDGDYGYTF. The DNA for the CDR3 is TGTGCCACCACGCGGGACGGAGACTATGGCTACACCTTC.

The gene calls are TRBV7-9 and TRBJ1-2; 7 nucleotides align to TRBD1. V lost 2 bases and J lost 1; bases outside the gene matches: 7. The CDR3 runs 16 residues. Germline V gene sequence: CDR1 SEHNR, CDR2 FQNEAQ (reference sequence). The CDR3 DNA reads TGTGCCAGCAGCTTAAAAGGGACAGCCTATAACTATGGCTACACCTTC. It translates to CASSLKGTAYNYGYTF.